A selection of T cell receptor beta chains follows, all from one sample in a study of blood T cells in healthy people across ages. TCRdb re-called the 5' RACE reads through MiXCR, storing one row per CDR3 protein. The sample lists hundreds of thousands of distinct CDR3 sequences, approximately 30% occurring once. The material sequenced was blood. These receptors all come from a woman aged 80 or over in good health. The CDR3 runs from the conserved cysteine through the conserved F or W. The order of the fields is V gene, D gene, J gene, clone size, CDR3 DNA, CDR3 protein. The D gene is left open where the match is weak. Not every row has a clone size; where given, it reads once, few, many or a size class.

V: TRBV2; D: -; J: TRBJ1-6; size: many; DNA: TGTGCCAGCAGTGACAGGGGCCCCTATAATTCACCCCTCCACTTT; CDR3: CASSDRGPYNSPLHF
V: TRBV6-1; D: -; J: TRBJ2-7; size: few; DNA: TGTGCCAGCAGGGGTTCCGGGACAAGTAGATCCGAGCAGTACTTC; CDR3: CASRGSGTSRSEQYF
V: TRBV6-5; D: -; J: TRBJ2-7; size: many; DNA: TGTGCCAGCAGTACCCCTGTGGGTCCCTACGAGCAGTACTTC; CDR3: CASSTPVGPYEQYF
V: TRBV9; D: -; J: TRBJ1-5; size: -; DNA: TGTGCCAGCAGCGTAGGAAGTGAGGGAGGAAAGCCCCAGCATTTT; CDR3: CASSVGSEGGKPQHF
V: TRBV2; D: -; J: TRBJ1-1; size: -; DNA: TGTGCCAGCACGGGGGTTGAAGTTTTCTTT; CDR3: CASTGVEVFF
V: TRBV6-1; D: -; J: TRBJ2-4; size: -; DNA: TGTGCCAGCAGTGAATCACGTCGAGGGGGCATTCAGTACTTC; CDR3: CASSESRRGGIQYF
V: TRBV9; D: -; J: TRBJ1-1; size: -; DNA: TGTGCCAGCAGCGTAGCCGAGGGTGAAGCTTTCTTT; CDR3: CASSVAEGEAFF
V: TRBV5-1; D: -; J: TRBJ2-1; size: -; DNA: TGCGCCAGCAGCGTTTTGCAGGTTAGAGATGAGCAGTTCTTC; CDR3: CASSVLQVRDEQFF
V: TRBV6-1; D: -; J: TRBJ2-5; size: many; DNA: TGTGCCAGCAGTGTCTTACAGGGTGGGGAGCAGTACTTC; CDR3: CASSVLQGGEQYF
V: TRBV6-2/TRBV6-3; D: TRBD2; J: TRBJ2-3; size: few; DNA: TGTGCCAGTTTAGCGGAGACTAGCGGCCCGGGCGGGACAGATACGCAGTATTTT; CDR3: CASLAETSGPGGTDTQYF
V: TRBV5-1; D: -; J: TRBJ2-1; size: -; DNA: TGCGCCAGCAGCCCCCGGGACTTCTCCTACAATGAGCAGTTCTTC; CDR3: CASSPRDFSYNEQFF
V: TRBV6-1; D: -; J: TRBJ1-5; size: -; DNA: TGTGCCAGCGTGTCTGGCAAGGGCCTACCAGGAGGCAATCAGCCCCAGCATTTT; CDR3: CASVSGKGLPGGNQPQHF
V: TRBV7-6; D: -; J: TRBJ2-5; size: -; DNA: TGTGCCAGCAGCCCCCGCGACAGGTACAATGAGCAGTACTTC; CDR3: CASSPRDRYNEQYF
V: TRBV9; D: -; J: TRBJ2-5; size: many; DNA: TGTGCCAGCAGCGTGAGGGGGGAGACCCAGTACTTC; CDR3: CASSVRGETQYF
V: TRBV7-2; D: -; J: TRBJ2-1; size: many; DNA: TGTGCCAGCAGCTTGCAGGGGGGAAACAATGAGCAGTTCTTC; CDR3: CASSLQGGNNEQFF
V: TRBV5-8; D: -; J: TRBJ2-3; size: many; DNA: TGTGCCAGCAGCTGGAGGCCCGCGACAGATACGCAGTATTTT; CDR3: CASSWRPATDTQYF
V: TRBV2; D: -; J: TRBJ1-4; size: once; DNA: TGTGCCAGCAGTACCGACGGGGCCGGTGAAAAACTGTTTTTT; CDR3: CASSTDGAGEKLFF
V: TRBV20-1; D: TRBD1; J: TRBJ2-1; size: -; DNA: TGCAGTGCTCCACGGACAGGGGTTTTGAATGAGCAGTTCTTC; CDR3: CSAPRTGVLNEQFF
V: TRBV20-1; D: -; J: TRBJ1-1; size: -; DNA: TGCAGTGCTAGAGGCTGGGTCAGACCCGCTAGCGTGAACACTGAAGCTTTCTTT; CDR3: CSARGWVRPASVNTEAFF
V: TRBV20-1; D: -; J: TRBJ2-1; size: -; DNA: TGCAGTGCTGGGCTCGTAGCGCGCCCCTACAACGAGCAGTTCTTC; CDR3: CSAGLVARPYNEQFF
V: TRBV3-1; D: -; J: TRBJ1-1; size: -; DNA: TGTGCCAGCAGCCAAGATTACGGGGGGCCCACTGAAGCTTTCTTT; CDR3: CASSQDYGGPTEAFF
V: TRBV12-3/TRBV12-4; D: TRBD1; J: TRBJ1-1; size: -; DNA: TGTGCCAGCAGAATGGCAGGGGGTTTGTCTTTCTTT; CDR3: CASRMAGGLSFF
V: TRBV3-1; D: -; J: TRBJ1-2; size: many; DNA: TGTGCCAGCAGCCCCTTAACTCGGCGGGACTATGGCTACACCTTC; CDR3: CASSPLTRRDYGYTF
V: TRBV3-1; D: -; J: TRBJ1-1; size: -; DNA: TGTGCCAGCGGCCGGGGGGGATGGAGCACTGAAGCTTTCTTT; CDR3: CASGRGGWSTEAFF
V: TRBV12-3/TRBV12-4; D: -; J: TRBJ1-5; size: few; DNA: TGTGCCAGCAGTTTAGTGCCAGGGGCAAATCAGCCCCAGCATTTT; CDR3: CASSLVPGANQPQHF
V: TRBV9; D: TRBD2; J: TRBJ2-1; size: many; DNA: TGTGCCAGCAGTCTTACCGGGACTAGCGCCTTAAGCAATGAGCAGTTCTTC; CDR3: CASSLTGTSALSNEQFF
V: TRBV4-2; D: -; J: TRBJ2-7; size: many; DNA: TGTGCCAGCAGCCAAGAGTCTTCCTACGAGCAGTACTTC; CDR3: CASSQESSYEQYF
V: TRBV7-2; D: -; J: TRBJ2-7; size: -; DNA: TGTGCCAGCAGCTTATCTTCAAGAGTAGCGACGTACAATGAGCAGTACTTC; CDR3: CASSLSSRVATYNEQYF
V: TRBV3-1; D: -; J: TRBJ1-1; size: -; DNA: TGTGCCAGCAGCCCCCAACAGGGAGGGACTGAAGCTTTCTTT; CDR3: CASSPQQGGTEAFF
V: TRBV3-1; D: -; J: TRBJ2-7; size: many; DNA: TGTGCCAGCAGCCAAGAGCCAGGGGTTCGGGAGCAGTACTTC; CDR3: CASSQEPGVREQYF
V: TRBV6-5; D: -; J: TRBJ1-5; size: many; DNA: TGTGCCAGCAGTTGGGGTCGAAGCAATCAGCCCCAGCATTTT; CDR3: CASSWGRSNQPQHF
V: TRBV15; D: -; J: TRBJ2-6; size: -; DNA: TGTGCCACCAGCCCCGGGGGAGAGGCTGGGGCCAACGTCCTGACTTTC; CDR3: CATSPGGEAGANVLTF
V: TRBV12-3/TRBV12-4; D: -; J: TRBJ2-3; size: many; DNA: TGTGCCAGCAGTTTAAACAGGCCCCCAGATACGCAGTATTTT; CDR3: CASSLNRPPDTQYF
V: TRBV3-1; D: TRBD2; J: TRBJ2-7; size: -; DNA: TGTGCCAGCAGGCCGACTAGCGGGGGCTACAATGAGCAGTACTTC; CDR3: CASRPTSGGYNEQYF
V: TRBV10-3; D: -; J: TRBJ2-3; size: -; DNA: TGTGCCATCGGGAGGAGGGGGGAAAGCACAGATACGCAGTATTTT; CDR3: CAIGRRGESTDTQYF
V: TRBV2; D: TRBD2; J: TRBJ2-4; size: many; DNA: TGTGCCAGCAGTCCGACTAGCGGGACTAAAAACATTCAGTACTTC; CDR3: CASSPTSGTKNIQYF
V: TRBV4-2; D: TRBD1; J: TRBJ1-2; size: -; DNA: TGTGCCAGCAGCCAACTCGGACAGGCTTATGGCTACACCTTC; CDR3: CASSQLGQAYGYTF
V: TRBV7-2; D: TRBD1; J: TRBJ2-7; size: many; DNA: TGTGCCAGCAGCTCCCGGGACAGGCTCTCCTACGAGCAGTACTTC; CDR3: CASSSRDRLSYEQYF
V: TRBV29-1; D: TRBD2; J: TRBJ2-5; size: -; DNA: TGCAGCGCCAGACTAGCGGGAGAAGAGACCCAGTACTTC; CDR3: CSARLAGEETQYF
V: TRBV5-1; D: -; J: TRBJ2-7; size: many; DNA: TGCGCCAGCAGCTTGGACCAGGGGCCCGTGGAGCAGTACTTC; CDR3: CASSLDQGPVEQYF
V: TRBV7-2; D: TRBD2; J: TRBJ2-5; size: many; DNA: TGTGCCAGCAGCTGGAGCGGGGCTGAAGAGACCCAGTACTTC; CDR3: CASSWSGAEETQYF
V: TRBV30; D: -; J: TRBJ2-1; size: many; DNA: TGTGCCTGGAGCCAACAGGGTTTTGAGCAGTTCTTC; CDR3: CAWSQQGFEQFF
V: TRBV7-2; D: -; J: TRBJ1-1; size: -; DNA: TGTGCCAGCAGCCCGCGGAGGGATCACACTGAAGCTTTCTTT; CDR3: CASSPRRDHTEAFF
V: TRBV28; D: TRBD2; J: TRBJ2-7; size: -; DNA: TGTGCCAGAGAGGGCATCGGGAGCGGGGGGGAACTCTCCTACGAGCAGTACTTC; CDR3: CAREGIGSGGELSYEQYF
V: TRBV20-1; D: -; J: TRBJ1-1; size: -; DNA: TGCAGTGCTAGCCGGGGCTGGGGAGATGTGAGGAACACTGAAGCTTTCTTT; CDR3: CSASRGWGDVRNTEAFF
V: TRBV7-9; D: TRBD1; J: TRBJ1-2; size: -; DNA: TGTGCCAGCAGCACCCCTGGGGCAGGGGGCGGACTGGGAGGCTACACCTTC; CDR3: CASSTPGAGGGLGGYTF
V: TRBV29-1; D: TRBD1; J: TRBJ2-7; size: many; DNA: TGCAGCGCAGGACAGGGGGCGAACGAGCAGTACTTC; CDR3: CSAGQGANEQYF
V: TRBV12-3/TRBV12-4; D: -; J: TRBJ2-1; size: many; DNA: TGTGCCAGCAGTTCAAGAGCAGGGGTCTCTCACAGCAATGAGCAGTTCTTC; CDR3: CASSSRAGVSHSNEQFF
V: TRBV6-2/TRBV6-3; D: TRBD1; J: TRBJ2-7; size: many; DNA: TGTGCCAGCAAAGACAGGGTCTACGAGCAGTACTTC; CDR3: CASKDRVYEQYF